These 9 T cell receptor beta chains share one sample of origin, sequenced in a study of Ad26.COV2.S vaccination and SARS-CoV-2 variants (TCRdb year 2021). Receptors were amplified or captured by the immunoSEQ multiplex PCR assay. Held by TCRdb, this immuneACCESS table contains in-frame sequences only and omits some clones. Under half of the omission traces to an unresolved V gene where checked; the cause of the rest is unknown. The sample table records about 480,000 clones; around 90% of these occur just once. The leading ten clones occupy about 13% of the sample. The treatment or condition label here, explained by the study, means: 15 to 20 received Ad26.COV2.S at low or high dose, single or two shots; about five received placebo; per-sample allocation not given. Repertoires of vaccine and placebo recipients were sequenced from samples taken on day 63 after the first injection. The material was peripheral blood, obtained in a trial of Ad26.COV2.S vaccine versus placebo. Receptors originate from a person aged 18-65 years who received the Ad26.COV2.S COVID-19 vaccine or a placebo.

The chain joins TRBV2 to TRBJ2-5; a possible D gene is TRBD2 (6 bases). V gave up 4 bases and J gave up 5 bases, with 14 bases separating them. This CDR3 has 14 residues. Germline V gene sequence: CDR1 SNHLY, CDR2 FYNNEI. The CDR3 bases are TGTGCCAGCAGTGCTCGGGGGATAGGTGAGACCCAGTACTTC. This translates into CASSARGIGETQYF.

This rearrangement joins TRBV5-4 to TRBJ2-7, with D possibly being TRBD2 (5 bases). The CDR3 spans 14 residues. The V gene lost 4 bases and the J gene lost 6 bases, with 17 bases spanning the gap. Germline CDR1 and CDR2: SGHNT and YYREEE (reference sequence). CDR3 residues: CASSHSPRSGEQYF. CDR3 sequence (DNA): TGTGCCAGCAGCCACAGTCCCAGGAGCGGCGAGCAGTACTTC.

The chain uses TRBV11-2 and TRBJ2-3, with 11 bases that match TRBD2. Germline assignment: CDR1 SGHAT and CDR2 FQNNGV. The CDR3 has 16 residues. With 4 bases clipped from V and 3 bases from J, the junction kept 6 bases outside the gene matches. The CDR3 sequence: CASSSRLAGSTDTQYF. The DNA for the CDR3 is TGTGCCAGCAGCTCGAGACTAGCGGGATCAACAGATACGCAGTATTTT.

This clone was observed once. The V and J genes are TRBV7-8 and TRBJ1-2; D is uncertain. The V end was cut by 4 bases, the J end by 2 bases, with 20 bases between. The CDR3 length is 17 residues. Germline V CDR1 and CDR2: SGHVS, FQNEAQ. CDR3 residues: CASSSLIFPTRNYGYTF. The CDR3 DNA sequence: TGTGCCAGCAGCTCCCTAATTTTCCCGACCCGAAACTATGGCTACACCTTC.

This clone was seen more than once but under ten times. This specimen includes other DNA sequences encoding the same CDR3. The gene calls are TRBV29-1 and TRBJ1-2, with D possibly being TRBD1 (5 bases). V was pared by 4 bases and J by 3 bases, with 6 bases between. The V gene's germline CDR1 is SQVTM and CDR2 ANQGSEA. The CDR3 length is 11 residues. CDR3 protein: CSVGGDYGYTF. The CDR3 coding sequence is TGCAGCGTTGGGGGGGACTATGGCTACACCTTC.

CDR3 loop: CASSDRTIGRNEQFF. DNA for the CDR3: TGTGCCAGCAGTGACCGTACCATTGGCAGAAATGAGCAGTTCTTC. The chain has TRBV6-4 and TRBJ2-1; D is ambiguous. The V and J ends lost 2 bases and 7 bases respectively, with 15 bases between them. The CDR3 extends over 15 amino acids. Germline CDR1 is MRHNA and CDR2 is SNTAGT.

This sequence joins TRBV19 and TRBJ2-1, with D tentatively TRBD1 (7 bases). CDR3 size: 17 residues. The germline V gene encodes CDR1 LNHDA and CDR2 SQIVND (reference sequence). Trimming cost V 2 bases and J 0 bases, with 14 bases left between them. This CDR3 reads CASSILRGEGSYNEQFF. The CDR3 DNA is TGTGCCAGTAGTATACTCAGGGGGGAAGGCTCCTACAATGAGCAGTTCTTC. Full variable domain (missing parts from reference TRBV19 and TRBJ2-1): DGGITQSPKYLFRKEGQNVTLSCEQNLNHDAMYWYRQDPGQGLRLIYYSQIVNDFQKGDIAEGYSVSREKKESFPLTVTSAQKNPTAFYLCASSILRGEGSYNEQFFGPGTRLTVL.

This chain joins TRBV7-9 and TRBJ2-7, with 12 bases lining up with TRBD2. CDR3 length: 17 residues. Per germline, CDR1 SEHNR and CDR2 FQNEAQ (reference sequence). V was clipped by 5 bases and J by 4 bases; unmatched bases: 12. CDR3 residues: CASSPTGTSGSSYEQYF. CDR3 in DNA: TGTGCCAGCAGCCCTACTGGGACTAGCGGGTCTTCTTACGAGCAGTACTTC.

The chain recombines TRBV29-1 with TRBJ2-1, with TRBD2 identical over 12 bases. This CDR3 has 17 residues. Germline V gene sequence: CDR1 SQVTM, CDR2 ANQGSEA. With 1 base clipped from V and 8 bases from J, the junction kept 12 bases outside the gene matches. DNA for the CDR3: TGCAGCGTTGAAGGCCTAGCGGGAGGGCCCGCCAGGGATGAGCAGTTCTTC. Its protein is CSVEGLAGGPARDEQFF.